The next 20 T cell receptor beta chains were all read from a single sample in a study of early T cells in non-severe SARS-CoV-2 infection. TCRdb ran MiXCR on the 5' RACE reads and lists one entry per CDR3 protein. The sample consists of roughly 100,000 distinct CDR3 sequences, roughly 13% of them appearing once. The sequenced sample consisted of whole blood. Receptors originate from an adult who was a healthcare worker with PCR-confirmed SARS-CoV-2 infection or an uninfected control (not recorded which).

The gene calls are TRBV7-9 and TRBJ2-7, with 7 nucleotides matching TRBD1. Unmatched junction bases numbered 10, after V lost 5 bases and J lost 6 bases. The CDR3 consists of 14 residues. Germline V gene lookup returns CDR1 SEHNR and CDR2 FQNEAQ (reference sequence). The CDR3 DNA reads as TGTGCCAGCAGCCCGCAATCCGACAGGGCCGAGCAGTACTTC. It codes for CASSPQSDRAEQYF.

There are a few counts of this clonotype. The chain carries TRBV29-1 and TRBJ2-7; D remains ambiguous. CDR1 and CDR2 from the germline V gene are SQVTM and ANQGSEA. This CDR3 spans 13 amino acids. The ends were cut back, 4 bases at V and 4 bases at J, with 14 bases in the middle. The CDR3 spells CSVGMGYQYEQYF. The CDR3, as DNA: TGCAGCGTTGGGATGGGGTATCAGTACGAGCAGTACTTC.

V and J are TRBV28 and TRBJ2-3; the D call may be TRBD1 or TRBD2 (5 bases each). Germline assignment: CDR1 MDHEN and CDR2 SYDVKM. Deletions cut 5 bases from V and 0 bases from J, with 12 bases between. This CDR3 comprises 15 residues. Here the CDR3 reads CASSPVGVSTDTQYF. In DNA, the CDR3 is TGTGCCAGCAGTCCCGTGGGGGTTAGCACAGATACGCAGTATTTT.

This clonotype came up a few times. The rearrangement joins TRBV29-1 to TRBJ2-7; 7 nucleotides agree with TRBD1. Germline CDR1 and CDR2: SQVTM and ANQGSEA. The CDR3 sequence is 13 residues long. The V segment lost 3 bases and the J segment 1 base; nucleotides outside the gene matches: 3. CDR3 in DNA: TGCAGCGTTGACGTCAGGGGGTCCTACGAGCAGTACTTC. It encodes CSVDVRGSYEQYF.

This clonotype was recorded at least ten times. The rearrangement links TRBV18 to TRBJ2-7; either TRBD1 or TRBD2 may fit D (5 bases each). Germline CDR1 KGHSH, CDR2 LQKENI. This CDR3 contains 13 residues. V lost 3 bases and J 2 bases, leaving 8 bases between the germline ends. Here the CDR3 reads CASSPEGPYEQYF. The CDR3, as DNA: TGTGCCAGCTCACCTGAGGGGCCCTACGAGCAGTACTTC.

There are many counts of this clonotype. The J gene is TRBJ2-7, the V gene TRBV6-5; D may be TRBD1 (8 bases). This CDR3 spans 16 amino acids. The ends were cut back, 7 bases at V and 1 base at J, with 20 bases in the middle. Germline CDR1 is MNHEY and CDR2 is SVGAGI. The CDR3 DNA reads TGTGCCAGCACCCCTCATCACAGGGGGGGGTCCTACGAGCAGTACTTC. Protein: CASTPHHRGGSYEQYF.

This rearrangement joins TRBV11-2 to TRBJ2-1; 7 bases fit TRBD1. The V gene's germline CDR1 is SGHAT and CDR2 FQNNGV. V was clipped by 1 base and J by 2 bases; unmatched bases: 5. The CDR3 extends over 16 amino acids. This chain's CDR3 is CASSLGGQDPYNEQFF. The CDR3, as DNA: TGTGCCAGCAGCTTAGGCGGACAGGACCCCTACAATGAGCAGTTCTTC. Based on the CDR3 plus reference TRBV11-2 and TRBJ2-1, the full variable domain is EAGVAQSPRYKIIEKRQSVAFWCNPISGHATLYWYQQILGQGPKLLIQFQNNGVVDDSQLPKDRFSAERLKGVDSTLKIQPAKLEDSAVYLCASSLGGQDPYNEQFFGPGTRLTVL.

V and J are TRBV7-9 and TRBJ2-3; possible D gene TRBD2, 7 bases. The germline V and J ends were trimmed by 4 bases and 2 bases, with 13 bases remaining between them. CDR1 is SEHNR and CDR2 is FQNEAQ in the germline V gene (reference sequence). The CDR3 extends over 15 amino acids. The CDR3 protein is CASSSVAGATDTQYF. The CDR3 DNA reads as TGTGCCAGCAGCTCTGTGGCGGGGGCCACAGATACGCAGTATTTT.

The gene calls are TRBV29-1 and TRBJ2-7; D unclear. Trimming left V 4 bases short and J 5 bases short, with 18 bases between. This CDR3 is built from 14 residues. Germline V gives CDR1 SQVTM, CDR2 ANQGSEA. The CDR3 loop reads CSVVGLGVGNEQYF. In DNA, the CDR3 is TGCAGCGTTGTAGGGCTTGGGGTAGGGAACGAGCAGTACTTC.

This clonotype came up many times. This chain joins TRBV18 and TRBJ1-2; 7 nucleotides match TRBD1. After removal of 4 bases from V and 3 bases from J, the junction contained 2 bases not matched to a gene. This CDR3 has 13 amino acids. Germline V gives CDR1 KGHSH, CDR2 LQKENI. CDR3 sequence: CASSRGQDYGYTF. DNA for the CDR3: TGTGCCAGCTCACGCGGACAGGACTATGGCTACACCTTC. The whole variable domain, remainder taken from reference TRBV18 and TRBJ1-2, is NAGVMQNPRHLVRRRGQEARLRCSPMKGHSHVYWYRQLPEEGLKFMVYLQKENIIDESGMPKERFSAEFPKEGPSILRIQQVVRGDSAAYFCASSRGQDYGYTFGSGTRLTVV.

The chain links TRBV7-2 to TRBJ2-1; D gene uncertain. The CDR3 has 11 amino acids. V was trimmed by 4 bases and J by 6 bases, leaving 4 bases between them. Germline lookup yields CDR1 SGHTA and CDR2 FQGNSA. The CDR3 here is CASSWGNEQFF. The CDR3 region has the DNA TGTGCCAGCAGCTGGGGCAATGAGCAGTTCTTC. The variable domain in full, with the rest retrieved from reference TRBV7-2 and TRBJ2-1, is GAGVSQSPSNKVTEKGKDVELRCDPISGHTALYWYRQSLGQGLEFLIYFQGNSAPDKSGLPSDRFSAERTGGSVSTLTIQRTQQEDSAVYLCASSWGNEQFFGPGTRLTVL.

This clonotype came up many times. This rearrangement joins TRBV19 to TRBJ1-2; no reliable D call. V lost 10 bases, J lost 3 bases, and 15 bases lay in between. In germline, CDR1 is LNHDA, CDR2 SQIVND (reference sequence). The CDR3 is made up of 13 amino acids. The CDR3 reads CATGHVGDYGYTF. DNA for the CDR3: TGTGCCACCGGCCATGTCGGTGACTATGGCTACACCTTC.

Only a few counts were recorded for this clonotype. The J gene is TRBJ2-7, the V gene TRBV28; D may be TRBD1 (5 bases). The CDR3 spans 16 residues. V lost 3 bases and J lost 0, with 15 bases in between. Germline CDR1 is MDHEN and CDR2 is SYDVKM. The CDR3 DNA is TGTGCCAGCAGTTTGCCCAGTACAGGAAGCTCCTACGAGCAGTACTTC. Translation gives CASSLPSTGSSYEQYF.

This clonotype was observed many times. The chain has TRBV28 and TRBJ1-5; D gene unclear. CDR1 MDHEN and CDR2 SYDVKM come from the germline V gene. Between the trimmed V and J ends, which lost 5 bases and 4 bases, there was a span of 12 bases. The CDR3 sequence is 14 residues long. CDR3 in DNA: TGTGCCAGCAGTCCTCTGGGTCCGAATCAGCCCCAGCATTTT. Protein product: CASSPLGPNQPQHF.

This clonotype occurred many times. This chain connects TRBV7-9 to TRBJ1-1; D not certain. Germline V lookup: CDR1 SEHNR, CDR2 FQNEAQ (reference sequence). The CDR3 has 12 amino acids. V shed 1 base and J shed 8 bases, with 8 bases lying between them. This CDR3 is CASSLESGEAFF. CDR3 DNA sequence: TGTGCCAGCAGCTTAGAATCCGGGGAAGCTTTCTTT.

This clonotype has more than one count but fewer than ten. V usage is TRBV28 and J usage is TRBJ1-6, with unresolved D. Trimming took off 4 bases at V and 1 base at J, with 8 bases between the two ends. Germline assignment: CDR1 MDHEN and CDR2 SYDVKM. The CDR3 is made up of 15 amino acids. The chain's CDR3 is CASSSGASYNSPLHF. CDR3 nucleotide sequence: TGTGCCAGCAGTTCAGGAGCTTCCTATAATTCACCCCTCCACTTT.

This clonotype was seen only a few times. This CDR3 is CASSSRRVGDEQFF. In DNA form, the CDR3 reads TGTGCCAGTAGTTCACGCAGGGTAGGGGATGAGCAGTTCTTC. The chain joins TRBV19 to TRBJ2-1; TRBD1 might be the D (5 bases). The CDR3 has 14 residues. Germline assignment: CDR1 LNHDA and CDR2 SQIVND (reference sequence). Trimming removed 5 bases from V and 8 bases from J, with 16 bases in between.

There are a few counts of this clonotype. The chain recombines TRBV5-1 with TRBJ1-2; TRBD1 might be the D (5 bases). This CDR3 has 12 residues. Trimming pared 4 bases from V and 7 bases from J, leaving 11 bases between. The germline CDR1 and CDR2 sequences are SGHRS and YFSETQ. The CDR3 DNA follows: TGCGCCAGCAGCAACCGACAGCTTGGCTACACCTTC. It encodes CASSNRQLGYTF.

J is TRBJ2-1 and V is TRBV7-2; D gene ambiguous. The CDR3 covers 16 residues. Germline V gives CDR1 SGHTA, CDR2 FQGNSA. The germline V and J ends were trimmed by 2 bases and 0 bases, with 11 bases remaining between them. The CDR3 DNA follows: TGTGCCAGCAGCTTAATTTCTTGGGGCTCCTACAATGAGCAGTTCTTC. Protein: CASSLISWGSYNEQFF.

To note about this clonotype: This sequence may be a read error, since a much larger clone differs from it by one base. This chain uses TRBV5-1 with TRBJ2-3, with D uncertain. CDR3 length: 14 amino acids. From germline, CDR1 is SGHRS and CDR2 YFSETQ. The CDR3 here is CASRDVQFTDMQYF. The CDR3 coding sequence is TGCGCCAGCAGGGATGTTCAGTTCACAGATATGCAGTATTTT. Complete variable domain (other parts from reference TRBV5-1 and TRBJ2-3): KAGVTQTPRYLIKTRGQQVTLSCSPISGHRSVSWYQQTPGQGLQFLFEYFSETQRNKGNFPGRFSGRQFSNSRSEMNVSTLELGDSALYLCASRDVQFTDMQYFGPGTRLTVL.